This TCR beta chain is from a study of shared clonotypes between healthy human individuals. Clones were sequenced by immunoSEQ multiplex PCR, and TCRdb holds only the in-frame ones, with some missing. The data show some 900,000 clones, around 80% seen once. In germline, CDR1 is KGHSH, CDR2 LQKENI. CDR3 length equals 12 residues. The V end was cut by 6 bases, the J end by 6 bases, with 12 bases between. Sequencing was performed on memory CD4+ T cells sorted from blood. Subset specified: CD45RA-negative fraction. The chain links TRBV18 to TRBJ2-7; tentatively, D is TRBD1 (6 bases). The clonotype was recovered from a man aged 18 to 29 in good health. CDR3 in amino acids: CASSPDSAEQYF. The CDR3 bases are TGTGCCAGCTCGCCGGACAGCGCCGAGCAGTACTTC.